This TCR beta chain stems from a study of T cells after yellow fever vaccination. The CDR3 contains 14 residues. Trimming removed 1 base from V and 7 bases from J, with 15 bases in between. Germline lookup yields CDR1 DFQATT and CDR2 SNEGSKA (reference sequence). This clonotype was detected ten times or more. The antigen remains undetermined. Study conclusions and caveats: Boosting was followed by the reappearance of most primary-vaccination clones (approximately 97% CD4, more than 70% CD8). Shared CD4/CD8 clonotypes were a small share, likely from convergent recombination. Abundant clonotypes from the bulk population could have been carried over as contaminants into FACS-sorted repertoires.

UMIs were added to TCR cDNA along with a universal primer site when it was made by 5'RACE template switching. TCRdb ran MiXCR on the 5' RACE reads and lists one entry per CDR3 protein. Of about 340,000 distinct CDR3 sequences in the sample, around 4.1% were seen once. The V call is TRBV20-1, the J call TRBJ2-3, with D possibly being TRBD2 (5 bases). The sequence came from a man between 18 and 29 years old who received the YFV17D yellow fever vaccine. Source: PBMCs, taken 5 days after the yellow fever booster vaccination. CDR3 in amino acids: CSARVEGLRYTQYF. In DNA form, the CDR3 reads TGCAGTGCTAGAGTAGAGGGCCTGAGATATACGCAGTATTTT.